This T cell receptor beta chain was captured by sequencing in a study of cytomegalovirus exposure and HLA in healthy donors. Study at large: Of about 400 genotyped donors, around 76% clustered with self-reported Caucasian donors. Whole-study results and caveats: Some TCR beta chains (around 160 of them) were listed as cytomegalovirus-associated.

60 Vbeta and 13 Jbeta primers were used in PCR. The table came from immunoSEQ multiplex PCR; TCRdb's copy has only in-frame clones and leaves some out. The profile shows 80,000 to 100,000 clones, 63% of them singletons. Germline V gives CDR1 MDHEN, CDR2 SYDVKM. This CDR3 is 16 amino acids long. The germline V and J ends were trimmed by 5 bases and 0 bases, with 16 bases remaining between them. Concerning this clone: What it binds is not known.

This chain joins TRBV28 and TRBJ1-1, with a possible D match to TRBD1 (5 bases). The specimen sequenced was PBMCs. The clonotype was recovered from a middle-aged woman in good health and CMV-seropositive. This chain's CDR3 is CASSPRSTVMNTEAFF. Here the CDR3 DNA reads TGTGCCAGCAGTCCAAGATCGACAGTAATGAACACTGAAGCTTTCTTT.